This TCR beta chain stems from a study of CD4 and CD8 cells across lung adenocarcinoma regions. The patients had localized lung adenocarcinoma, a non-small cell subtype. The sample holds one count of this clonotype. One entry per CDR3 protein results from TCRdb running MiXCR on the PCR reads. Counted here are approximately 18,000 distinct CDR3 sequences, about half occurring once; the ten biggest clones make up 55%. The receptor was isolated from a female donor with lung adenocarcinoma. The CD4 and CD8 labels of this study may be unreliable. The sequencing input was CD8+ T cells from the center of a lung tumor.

The CDR3 protein is CASSLTGQGADEQYF. CDR3 sequence (DNA): TGTGCCAGCAGCCTCACGGGACAGGGGGCCGACGAGCAGTACTTC. The chain joins TRBV6-1 to TRBJ2-7; TRBD1 aligns across 12 bases. Germline CDR1 is MNHNS and CDR2 is SASEGT. The length of the CDR3 is 15 residues. V gave up 6 bases and J gave up 5 bases; unmatched junction bases: 8.